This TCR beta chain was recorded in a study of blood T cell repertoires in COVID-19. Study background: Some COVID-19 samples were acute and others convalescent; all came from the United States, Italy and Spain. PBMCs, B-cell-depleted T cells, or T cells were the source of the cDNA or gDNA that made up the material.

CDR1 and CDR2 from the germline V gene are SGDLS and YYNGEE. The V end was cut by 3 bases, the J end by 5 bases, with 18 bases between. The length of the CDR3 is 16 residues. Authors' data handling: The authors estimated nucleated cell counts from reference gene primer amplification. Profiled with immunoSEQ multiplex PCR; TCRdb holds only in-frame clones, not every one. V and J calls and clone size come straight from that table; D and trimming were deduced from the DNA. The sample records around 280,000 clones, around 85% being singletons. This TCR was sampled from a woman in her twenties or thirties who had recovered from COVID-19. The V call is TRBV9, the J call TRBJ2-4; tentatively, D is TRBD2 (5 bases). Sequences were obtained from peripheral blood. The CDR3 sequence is CASSGTGGGLENIQYF. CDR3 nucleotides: TGTGCCAGCAGCGGGACCGGCGGCGGGCTCGAAAACATTCAGTACTTC.